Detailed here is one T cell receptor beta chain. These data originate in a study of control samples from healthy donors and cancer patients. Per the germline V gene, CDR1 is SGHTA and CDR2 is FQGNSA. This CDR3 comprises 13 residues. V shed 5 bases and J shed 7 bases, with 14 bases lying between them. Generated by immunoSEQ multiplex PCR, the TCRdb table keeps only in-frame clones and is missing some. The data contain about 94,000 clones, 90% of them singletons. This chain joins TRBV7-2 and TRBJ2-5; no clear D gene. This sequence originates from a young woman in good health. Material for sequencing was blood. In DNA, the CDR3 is TGTGCCAGCAGCCGTAGAGCGTCGGGGACCCAGTACTTC. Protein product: CASSRRASGTQYF.